Listed below are T cell receptor beta chains from one sample, sequenced in a study of regulatory and conventional T cells in RAG deficiency. The method was immunoSEQ multiplex PCR; TCRdb's version includes in-frame clones alone and lacks a portion of them. The sample has approximately 46,000 clones; 90% are singletons. These data also featured in a second study, about regulatory T cells.

Sequencing was performed on CD4+ effector T cells sorted from blood. Receptor source: a human donor in good health. The CDR3 runs from the conserved cysteine through the conserved F or W. The D gene is left open where the match is weak. Expanded clones get a size class; other rows say once, few or many, or leave the size out.

abundance: .; d_gene: TRBD2; v_gene: TRBV27; j_gene: TRBJ2-1; CDR3aa: CASSSSSLAGGYNEQFF; CDR3nt: TGTGCCAGCAGTTCGTCTTCCCTAGCGGGGGGCTACAATGAGCAGTTCTTC
abundance: .; d_gene: .; v_gene: TRBV11-2; j_gene: TRBJ1-1; CDR3aa: CASSLKWMNTEAFF; CDR3nt: TGTGCCAGCAGCTTAAAGTGGATGAACACTGAAGCTTTCTTT
abundance: few; d_gene: .; v_gene: TRBV4-2; j_gene: TRBJ2-7; CDR3aa: CASSPQGRDYEQYF; CDR3nt: TGTGCCAGCAGCCCCCAGGGCCGAGACTACGAGCAGTACTTC
abundance: .; d_gene: .; v_gene: TRBV6-5; j_gene: TRBJ1-1; CDR3aa: CASSYSSTGRNTEAFF; CDR3nt: TGTGCCAGCAGTTACTCGAGTACAGGGCGGAACACTGAAGCTTTCTTT
abundance: .; d_gene: .; v_gene: TRBV5-5; j_gene: TRBJ2-1; CDR3aa: CASSLVGGLMNEQFF; CDR3nt: TGTGCCAGCAGCTTGGTCGGGGGGCTAATGAATGAGCAGTTCTTC
abundance: .; d_gene: .; v_gene: TRBV6-6; j_gene: TRBJ1-1; CDR3aa: CASSYAFEAFF; CDR3nt: TGTGCCAGCAGTTACGCCTTTGAAGCTTTCTTT
abundance: .; d_gene: TRBD1; v_gene: TRBV6-4; j_gene: TRBJ1-1; CDR3aa: CASRGQENTEAFF; CDR3nt: TGTGCCAGCAGGGGACAGGAGAACACTGAAGCTTTCTTT
abundance: .; d_gene: .; v_gene: TRBV19; j_gene: TRBJ1-2; CDR3aa: CASSIGRNYGYTF; CDR3nt: TGTGCCAGTAGTATCGGCCGTAACTATGGCTACACCTTC
abundance: .; d_gene: .; v_gene: TRBV27; j_gene: TRBJ2-7; CDR3aa: CASSLASRVYEQYF; CDR3nt: TGTGCCAGCAGTTTGGCTAGTCGAGTTTACGAGCAGTACTTC
abundance: .; d_gene: .; v_gene: TRBV6-6; j_gene: TRBJ2-3; CDR3aa: CASSDSGSSTDTQYF; CDR3nt: TGTGCCAGCAGTGACAGCGGGTCAAGCACAGATACGCAGTATTTT
abundance: few; d_gene: TRBD1; v_gene: TRBV5-6; j_gene: TRBJ2-7; CDR3aa: CASSLTGQGYEQYF; CDR3nt: TGTGCCAGCAGCTTGACCGGACAGGGCTACGAGCAGTACTTC
abundance: .; d_gene: TRBD1; v_gene: TRBV29-1; j_gene: TRBJ1-4; CDR3aa: CSAQLLLTGQSGKTVF; CDR3nt: TGCAGCGCCCAGTTACTATTGACAGGGCAAAGCGGAAAAACTGTTTTT
abundance: once; d_gene: TRBD1; v_gene: TRBV18; j_gene: TRBJ2-2; CDR3aa: CASSPGQGNTGELFF; CDR3nt: TGTGCCAGCTCACCGGGACAGGGAAACACCGGGGAGCTGTTTTTT
abundance: .; d_gene: TRBD1; v_gene: TRBV29-1; j_gene: TRBJ1-2; CDR3aa: CSVADRGVSYGYTF; CDR3nt: TGCAGCGTTGCCGACAGGGGAGTTTCCTATGGCTACACCTTC
abundance: .; d_gene: .; v_gene: TRBV6-5; j_gene: TRBJ2-7; CDR3aa: CASSNPGGPPYEQYF; CDR3nt: TGTGCCAGCAGTAACCCCGGGGGGCCCCCCTACGAGCAGTACTTC
abundance: .; d_gene: TRBD1; v_gene: TRBV18; j_gene: TRBJ1-2; CDR3aa: CASSPRQGTDYGYTF; CDR3nt: TGTGCCAGCTCACCCCGACAGGGGACGGACTATGGCTACACCTTC
abundance: .; d_gene: .; v_gene: TRBV6-5; j_gene: TRBJ1-1; CDR3aa: CASSYLMNTEAFF; CDR3nt: TGTGCCAGCAGTTACTTAATGAACACTGAAGCTTTCTTT
abundance: .; d_gene: .; v_gene: TRBV19; j_gene: TRBJ2-5; CDR3aa: CASSIPDQETQYF; CDR3nt: TGTGCCAGTAGTATCCCCGACCAAGAGACCCAGTACTTC
abundance: .; d_gene: .; v_gene: TRBV5-8; j_gene: TRBJ1-5; CDR3aa: CASSLGSGKRENQPQHF; CDR3nt: TGTGCCAGCAGCTTGGGCTCGGGAAAGCGTGAGAATCAGCCCCAGCATTTT
abundance: .; d_gene: .; v_gene: TRBV5-5; j_gene: TRBJ1-1; CDR3aa: CASSLAPVRVNTEAFF; CDR3nt: TGTGCCAGCAGCTTGGCGCCCGTCAGGGTGAACACTGAAGCTTTCTTT
abundance: .; d_gene: .; v_gene: TRBV5-5; j_gene: TRBJ1-6; CDR3aa: CASSLQLGPGGSPLHF; CDR3nt: TGTGCCAGCAGCTTACAGCTGGGCCCTGGCGGTTCACCCCTCCACTTT
abundance: .; d_gene: .; v_gene: TRBV6-4; j_gene: TRBJ1-6; CDR3aa: CASSEFRGNSPLHF; CDR3nt: TGTGCCAGCAGTGAATTTAGGGGAAATTCACCCCTCCACTTT
abundance: .; d_gene: .; v_gene: TRBV9; j_gene: TRBJ1-1; CDR3aa: CASSVGGFGNTEAFF; CDR3nt: TGTGCCAGCAGCGTAGGAGGTTTTGGGAACACTGAAGCTTTCTTT
abundance: .; d_gene: TRBD1; v_gene: TRBV15; j_gene: TRBJ2-2; CDR3aa: CATSRSGTGYPGELFF; CDR3nt: TGTGCCACCAGCAGATCCGGGACAGGGTATCCCGGGGAGCTGTTTTTT
abundance: .; d_gene: .; v_gene: TRBV6-1; j_gene: TRBJ1-2; CDR3aa: CASSEIPGASTNYGYTF; CDR3nt: TGTGCCAGCAGTGAAATCCCAGGCGCGTCCACTAACTATGGCTACACCTTC
abundance: .; d_gene: TRBD2; v_gene: TRBV9; j_gene: TRBJ2-5; CDR3aa: CASSVGSSGGGKTQYF; CDR3nt: TGTGCCAGCAGCGTAGGAAGTAGCGGGGGAGGGAAGACCCAGTACTTC
abundance: .; d_gene: TRBD1; v_gene: TRBV29-1; j_gene: TRBJ2-7; CDR3aa: CSGKTGGIDEQYF; CDR3nt: TGCAGCGGGAAAACAGGGGGAATTGACGAGCAGTACTTC
abundance: .; d_gene: TRBD2; v_gene: TRBV20-1; j_gene: TRBJ2-7; CDR3aa: CSAWGGLEQYF; CDR3nt: TGCAGTGCTTGGGGGGGTTTGGAGCAGTACTTC
abundance: .; d_gene: TRBD1; v_gene: TRBV19; j_gene: TRBJ2-1; CDR3aa: CASRSGQGEYNEQFF; CDR3nt: TGTGCCAGTAGGAGCGGACAGGGGGAGTACAATGAGCAGTTCTTC
abundance: .; d_gene: TRBD1; v_gene: TRBV5-1; j_gene: TRBJ2-3; CDR3aa: CASYDAGTGEDTQYF; CDR3nt: TGCGCCAGCTACGACGCCGGGACAGGTGAAGATACGCAGTATTTT
abundance: .; d_gene: .; v_gene: TRBV29-1; j_gene: TRBJ1-1; CDR3aa: CSVEGRMNTEAFF; CDR3nt: TGCAGCGTTGAGGGCAGAATGAACACTGAAGCTTTCTTT
abundance: .; d_gene: .; v_gene: TRBV5-5; j_gene: TRBJ1-5; CDR3aa: CASSIQENQPQHF; CDR3nt: TGTGCCAGCAGCATACAGGAGAATCAGCCCCAGCATTTT
abundance: .; d_gene: .; v_gene: TRBV19; j_gene: TRBJ2-5; CDR3aa: CASQPVLGSQETQYF; CDR3nt: TGTGCCAGCCAGCCTGTACTTGGGTCCCAAGAGACCCAGTACTTC
abundance: once; d_gene: .; v_gene: TRBV5-1; j_gene: TRBJ2-5; CDR3aa: CASSLGRGSLETQYF; CDR3nt: TGCGCCAGCAGCTTGGGAAGGGGGTCGTTGGAGACCCAGTACTTC
abundance: few; d_gene: .; v_gene: TRBV29-1; j_gene: TRBJ1-2; CDR3aa: CSVYSPSNYGYTF; CDR3nt: TGCAGCGTTTACAGCCCTTCTAACTATGGCTACACCTTC
abundance: .; d_gene: .; v_gene: TRBV6-5; j_gene: TRBJ1-1; CDR3aa: CASRTGSGEAFF; CDR3nt: TGTGCCAGCAGGACGGGGTCGGGGGAAGCTTTCTTT
abundance: .; d_gene: TRBD1; v_gene: TRBV27; j_gene: TRBJ2-2; CDR3aa: CASSLWDRGPGELFF; CDR3nt: TGTGCCAGCAGTCTATGGGACAGGGGACCCGGGGAGCTGTTTTTT
abundance: .; d_gene: TRBD1; v_gene: TRBV6-5; j_gene: TRBJ1-1; CDR3aa: CASRPGGASTEAFF; CDR3nt: TGTGCCAGCAGGCCAGGGGGCGCGTCCACTGAAGCTTTCTTT
abundance: .; d_gene: .; v_gene: TRBV15; j_gene: TRBJ2-2; CDR3aa: CAGGANTGELFF; CDR3nt: TGTGCCGGAGGGGCGAACACCGGGGAGCTGTTTTTT